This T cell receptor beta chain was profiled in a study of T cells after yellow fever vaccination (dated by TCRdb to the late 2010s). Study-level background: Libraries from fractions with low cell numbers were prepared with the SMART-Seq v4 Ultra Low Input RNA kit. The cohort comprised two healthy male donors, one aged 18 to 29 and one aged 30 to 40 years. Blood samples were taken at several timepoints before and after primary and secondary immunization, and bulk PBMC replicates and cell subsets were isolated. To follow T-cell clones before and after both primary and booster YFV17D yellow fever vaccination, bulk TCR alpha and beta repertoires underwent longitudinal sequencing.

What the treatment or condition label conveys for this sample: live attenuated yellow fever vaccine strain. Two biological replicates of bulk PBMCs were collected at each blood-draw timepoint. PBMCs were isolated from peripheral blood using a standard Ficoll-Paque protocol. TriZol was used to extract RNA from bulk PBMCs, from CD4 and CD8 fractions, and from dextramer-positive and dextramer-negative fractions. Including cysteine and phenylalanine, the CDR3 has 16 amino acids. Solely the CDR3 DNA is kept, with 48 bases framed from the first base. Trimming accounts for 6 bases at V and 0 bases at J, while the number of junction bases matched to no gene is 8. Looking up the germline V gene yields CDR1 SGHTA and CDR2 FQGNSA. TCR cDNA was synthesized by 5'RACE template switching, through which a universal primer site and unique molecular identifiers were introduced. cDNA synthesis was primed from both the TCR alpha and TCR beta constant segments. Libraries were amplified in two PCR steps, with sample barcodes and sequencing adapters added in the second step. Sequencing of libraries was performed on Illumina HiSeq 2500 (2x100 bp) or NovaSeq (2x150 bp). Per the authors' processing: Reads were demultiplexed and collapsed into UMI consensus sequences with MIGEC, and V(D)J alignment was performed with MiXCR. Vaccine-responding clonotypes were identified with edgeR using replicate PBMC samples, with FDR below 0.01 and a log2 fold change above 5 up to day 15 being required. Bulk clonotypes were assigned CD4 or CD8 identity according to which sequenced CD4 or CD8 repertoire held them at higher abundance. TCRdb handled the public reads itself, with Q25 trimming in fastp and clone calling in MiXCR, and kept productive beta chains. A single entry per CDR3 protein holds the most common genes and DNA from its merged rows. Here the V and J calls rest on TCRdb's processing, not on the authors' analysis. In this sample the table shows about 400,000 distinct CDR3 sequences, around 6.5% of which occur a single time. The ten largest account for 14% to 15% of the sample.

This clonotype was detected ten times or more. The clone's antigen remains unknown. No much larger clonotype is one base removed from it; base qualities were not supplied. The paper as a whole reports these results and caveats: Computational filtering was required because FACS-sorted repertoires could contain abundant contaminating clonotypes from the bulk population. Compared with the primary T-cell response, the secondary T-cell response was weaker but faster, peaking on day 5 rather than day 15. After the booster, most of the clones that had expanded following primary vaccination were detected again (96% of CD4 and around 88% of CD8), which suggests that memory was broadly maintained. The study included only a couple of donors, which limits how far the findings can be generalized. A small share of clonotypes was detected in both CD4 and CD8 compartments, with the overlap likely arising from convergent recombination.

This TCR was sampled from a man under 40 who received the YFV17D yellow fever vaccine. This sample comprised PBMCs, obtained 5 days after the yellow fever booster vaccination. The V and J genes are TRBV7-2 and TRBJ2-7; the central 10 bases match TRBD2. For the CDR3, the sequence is CASRGRTSGNSYEQYF. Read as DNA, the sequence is TGTGCCAGCAGAGGAAGGACTAGCGGAAACTCCTACGAGCAGTACTTC.